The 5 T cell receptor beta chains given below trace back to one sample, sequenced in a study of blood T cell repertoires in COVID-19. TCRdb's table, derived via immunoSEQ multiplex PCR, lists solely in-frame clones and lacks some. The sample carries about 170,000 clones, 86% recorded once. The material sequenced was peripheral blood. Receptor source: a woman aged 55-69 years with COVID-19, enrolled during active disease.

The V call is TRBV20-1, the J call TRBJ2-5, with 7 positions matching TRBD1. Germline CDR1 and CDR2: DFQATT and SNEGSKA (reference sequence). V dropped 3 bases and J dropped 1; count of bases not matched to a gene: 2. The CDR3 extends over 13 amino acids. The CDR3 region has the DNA TGCAGTGCTAGTGAGGGGGCCCAAGAGACCCAGTACTTC. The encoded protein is CSASEGAQETQYF.

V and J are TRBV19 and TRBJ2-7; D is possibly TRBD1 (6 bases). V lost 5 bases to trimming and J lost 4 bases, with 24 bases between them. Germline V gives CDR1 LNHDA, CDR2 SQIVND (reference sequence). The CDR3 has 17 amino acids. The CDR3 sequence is CASSEYSLPGHRYEQYF. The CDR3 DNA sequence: TGTGCCAGTAGTGAATACTCGCTACCGGGACACCGGTACGAGCAGTACTTC.

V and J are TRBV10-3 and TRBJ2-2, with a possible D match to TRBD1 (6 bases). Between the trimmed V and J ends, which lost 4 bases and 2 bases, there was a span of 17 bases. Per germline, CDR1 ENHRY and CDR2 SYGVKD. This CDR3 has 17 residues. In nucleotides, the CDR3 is TGTGCCATCAGTGTCATAGTAGGACAGCTTAACACCGGGGAGCTGTTTTTT. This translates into CAISVIVGQLNTGELFF.

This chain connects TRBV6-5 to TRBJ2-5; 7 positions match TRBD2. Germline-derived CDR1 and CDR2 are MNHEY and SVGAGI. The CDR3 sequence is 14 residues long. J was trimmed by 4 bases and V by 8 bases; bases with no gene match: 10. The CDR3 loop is CASRTRRGGETQYF. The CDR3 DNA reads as TGTGCCAGCCGGACTAGAAGAGGAGGAGAGACCCAGTACTTC.

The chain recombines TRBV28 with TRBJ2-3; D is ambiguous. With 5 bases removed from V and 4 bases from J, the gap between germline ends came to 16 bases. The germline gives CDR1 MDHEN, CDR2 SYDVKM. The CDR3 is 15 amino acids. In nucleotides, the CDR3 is TGTGCCAGCAGTACGTCTAGGAGAATGGCAGATACGCAGTATTTT. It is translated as CASSTSRRMADTQYF.